Presented here are 28 T cell receptor beta chains from one specimen sequenced in a study of cytomegalovirus exposure and HLA in healthy donors. In the PCR, 60 Vbeta and 13 Jbeta primers were used. The repertoire was sequenced with immunoSEQ multiplex PCR; TCRdb's copy has only in-frame clones and lacks some. The data show some 170,000 clones, approximately 80% seen once. Specimen: PBMCs. All receptors derive from a man younger than 30 in good health and CMV-seropositive.

On this clone itself: Relative to the germline gene, one junction end is altered; a read error may explain this. This rearrangement joins TRBV4-2 to TRBJ2-6; 11 bases line up with TRBD2. The length of the CDR3 is 17 residues. Looked up from germline, CDR1 is LGHNA and CDR2 is YNFKEQ. The CDR3 reads CASSQPTSGGGANGLTF. The DNA of the CDR3 is TGTGCCAGCAGCCAACCCACTAGCGGGGGTGGGGCCAACGGCCTGACTTTC.

As DNA, the CDR3 is TGTGCCAGCAGCTTAGATCCGGGGAGGGAAGGTAATGAGCAGTTCTTC. Translating gives CASSLDPGREGNEQFF. The V call is TRBV11-2, the J call TRBJ2-1; 7 bases are shared with TRBD2. CDR1 SGHAT and CDR2 FQNNGV come from the germline V gene. The CDR3 consists of 16 residues. The J segment lost 7 bases and the V segment lost 0 bases, leaving 9 bases of the junction unmatched.

The rearrangement joins TRBV10-3 to TRBJ2-7, with 10 bases aligning to TRBD2. CDR1 is ENHRY and CDR2 is SYGVKD in the germline V gene. The J segment lost 4 bases and the V segment lost 2 bases, leaving 2 bases of the junction unmatched. The CDR3 loop spans 14 amino acids. CDR3 coding DNA: TGTGCCATCAGTGAGGAACTAGCGGGATACGAGCAGTACTTC. This encodes CAISEELAGYEQYF.

The V call is TRBV6-1, the J call TRBJ2-2; maybe TRBD2 (5 bases). The ends were cut back, 3 bases at V and 7 bases at J, with 18 bases in the middle. This CDR3 has 16 amino acids. Germline CDR1 and CDR2: MNHNS and SASEGT. CDR3 amino acids: CASSDFRRRLGGELFF. The CDR3, as DNA: TGTGCCAGCAGTGATTTCAGGCGGAGGTTGGGCGGGGAGCTGTTTTTT.

This clone was picked up a small number of times. V usage is TRBV7-8 and J usage is TRBJ1-2, with a possible D match to TRBD1 (6 bases). With 1 base removed from V and 8 bases from J, the gap between germline ends came to 17 bases. CDR1 and CDR2 (germline): SGHVS, FQNEAQ. The CDR3 spans 15 residues. The chain's CDR3 is CASSLGTVNREGYTF. The DNA of the CDR3 is TGTGCCAGCAGCTTAGGGACAGTTAACAGGGAAGGCTACACCTTC.

The rearrangement links TRBV29-1 to TRBJ2-7; 12 bases align to TRBD1. Germline CDR1 reads SQVTM; CDR2 reads ANQGSEA. This CDR3 contains 14 residues. J was trimmed by 5 bases and V by 1 base; bases with no gene match: 3. CDR3 coding DNA: TGCAGCGTTGAAGTAGGGACAGGGGGCGACGAGCAGTACTTC. It translates to CSVEVGTGGDEQYF.

The chain is built from TRBV7-9 and TRBJ2-1, with a possible D match to TRBD1 (5 bases). Trimming took 5 bases from V and 4 from J, leaving 9 bases between them. From germline, CDR1 is SEHNR and CDR2 FQNEAQ (reference sequence). The CDR3 has 13 residues. The CDR3 nucleotides read TGTGCCAGCAGCCAGGGATTATACAATGAGCAGTTCTTC. This translates into CASSQGLYNEQFF.

In this sample, this clone turned up a few times. J is TRBJ2-1 and V is TRBV15, with a possible D match to TRBD1 (6 bases). V shed 5 bases and J shed 5 bases, with 13 bases lying between them. Germline V CDR1 and CDR2: LNHNV, YYDKDF (reference sequence). The CDR3 length is 14 residues. The CDR3 sequence: CATSDRDKNNEQFF. The CDR3, as DNA: TGTGCCACCAGCGACCGGGACAAGAACAATGAGCAGTTCTTC.

This sequence joins TRBV18 and TRBJ1-5; 10 bases match TRBD1. The length of the CDR3 is 14 residues. Germline-derived CDR1 and CDR2 are KGHSH and LQKENI. The V gene end was trimmed by 8 bases and the J gene end by 2 bases; junction bases not matched to a gene: 3. The CDR3 nucleotides are TGTGCCAGCACAGGACAGGGGGGCAATCAGCCCCAGCATTTT. Its protein is CASTGQGGNQPQHF.

A remark on this clone: The junction departs from germline at one end; a sequencing error may be responsible. The chain employs TRBV2 and TRBJ2-6, with 10 bases that match TRBD1. This CDR3 comprises 17 residues. Germline V gives CDR1 SNHLY, CDR2 FYNNEI. The CDR3 coding sequence is TGTGCCAGCCGTGACAGGGGGCCCCTCCGGGGGGCCAACGTCCTGACTTTC. The encoded protein is CASRDRGPLRGANVLTF.

The chain joins TRBV18 to TRBJ2-3; 10 positions agree with TRBD2. With V trimmed by 3 bases and J by 6 bases, 18 bases remained unmatched. This CDR3 contains 19 residues. Per the germline V gene, CDR1 is KGHSH and CDR2 is LQKENI. CDR3 loop: CASSPNAFILAGVPDTQYF. CDR3 nucleotide sequence: TGTGCCAGCTCACCGAACGCCTTCATCCTAGCGGGGGTTCCGGATACGCAGTATTTT.

This clone was observed a single time. The rearrangement links TRBV6-5 to TRBJ2-1; 7 bases match TRBD1. Germline V gives CDR1 MNHEY, CDR2 SVGAGI. The ends lost 3 bases at V and 4 bases at J; junction bases unmatched: 9. The CDR3 totals 16 residues. The CDR3 nucleotides read TGTGCCAGCAGTTATCGCCGGGACAGAGTTTACAATGAGCAGTTCTTC. It codes for CASSYRRDRVYNEQFF.

Here the CDR3 DNA reads TGTGCCAGTAGTGTTCAAACACCAGGGGGCTTGGATGGCTACACCTTC. Encoded protein: CASSVQTPGGLDGYTF. The chain has TRBV19 and TRBJ1-2; 8 nucleotides line up with TRBD1. The germline CDR1 and CDR2 sequences are LNHDA and SQIVND (reference sequence). The length of the CDR3 is 16 residues. With V trimmed by 5 bases and J by 6 bases, 14 bases remained unmatched.

V and J are TRBV18 and TRBJ1-1; 10 bases agree with TRBD1. CDR1 and CDR2 from the germline V gene are KGHSH and LQKENI. The CDR3 contains 15 residues. J lost 6 bases, V lost 0 bases, and 4 bases had no gene match. CDR3 nucleotide sequence: TGTGCCAGCTCACCACCGGACAGGGGGTTAGCTGAAGCTTTCTTT. Protein product: CASSPPDRGLAEAFF.

The chain uses TRBV27 and TRBJ1-3; D perhaps matches TRBD1 (5 bases). V dropped 3 bases and J dropped 1 base, with 10 bases sitting between them. Per germline, CDR1 MNHEY and CDR2 SMNVEV (reference sequence). The CDR3 is made up of 15 amino acids. DNA of the CDR3: TGTGCCAGCAGTTTGGGTCAGGGTTCTGGAAACACCATATATTTT. This translates into CASSLGQGSGNTIYF.

The chain joins TRBV11-2 to TRBJ1-6, with D hard to call. The CDR3 spans 12 residues. The V and J ends lost 1 base and 14 bases respectively, with 9 bases between them. The germline gives CDR1 SGHAT, CDR2 FQNNGV. The DNA of the CDR3 is TGTGCCAGCAGCTTAGGGCCCTTATCCCTCCACTTT. Translation: CASSLGPLSLHF. The whole variable domain, remainder taken from reference TRBV11-2 and TRBJ1-6, is EAGVAQSPRYKIIEKRQSVAFWCNPISGHATLYWYQQILGQGPKLLIQFQNNGVVDDSQLPKDRFSAERLKGVDSTLKIQPAKLEDSAVYLCASSLGPLSLHFGNGTRLTVT.

This clone was counted a few times. The rearrangement links TRBV27 to TRBJ2-1; 8 nucleotides align to TRBD1. The length of the CDR3 is 14 residues. The V and J ends lost 8 bases and 10 bases, in that order; junction bases with no gene match: 13. Germline V lookup: CDR1 MNHEY, CDR2 SMNVEV (reference sequence). The CDR3 DNA follows: TGTGCCAGCGCTCCAGGGGGCGCTGGTCTCGAGCAGTTCTTC. It specifies CASAPGGAGLEQFF.

In the case of this clone: The same CDR3 is also encoded by other DNA sequences in this sample. The chain couples TRBV4-1 to TRBJ2-7; no clear D gene. Trimming cost V 0 bases and J 3 bases, with 6 bases left between them. The CDR3 consists of 13 residues. Germline CDR1 MGHRA, CDR2 YSYEKL. The DNA for the CDR3 is TGCGCCAGCAGCCAAGATTCCCGCTACGAGCAGTACTTC. Protein: CASSQDSRYEQYF.

The chain recombines TRBV5-1 with TRBJ2-1, with 10 bases lining up with TRBD2. CDR1 and CDR2 (germline): SGHRS, YFSETQ. V gave up 3 bases and J gave up 4 bases; unmatched junction bases: 4. This CDR3 is built from 15 residues. The CDR3 region is CASSSLTSGYNEQFF. The DNA for the CDR3 is TGCGCCAGCAGCTCATTGACTAGCGGGTACAATGAGCAGTTCTTC. Complete variable domain (other parts from reference TRBV5-1 and TRBJ2-1): KAGVTQTPRYLIKTRGQQVTLSCSPISGHRSVSWYQQTPGQGLQFLFEYFSETQRNKGNFPGRFSGRQFSNSRSEMNVSTLELGDSALYLCASSSLTSGYNEQFFGPGTRLTVL.

V and J are TRBV4-3 and TRBJ1-2, with D uncertain. V lost 0 bases and J lost 4, with 9 bases in between. CDR1 and CDR2 (germline): LGHNA, YSLEER. The CDR3 is 14 residues long. CDR3 loop: CASSQELAVYGYTF. The CDR3 DNA reads as TGCGCCAGCAGCCAAGAGTTAGCGGTCTATGGCTACACCTTC.

J is TRBJ2-7 and V is TRBV19; 11 nucleotides line up with TRBD2. This CDR3 is 14 amino acids long. V shed 8 bases and J 4 bases; nucleotides not matched to a gene: 7. Germline V gives CDR1 LNHDA, CDR2 SQIVND (reference sequence). CDR3 bases: TGTGCCAGTGGCACTAGCGGGAGTATGTACGAGCAGTACTTC. Translation: CASGTSGSMYEQYF. Looking up the rest from reference TRBV19 and TRBJ2-7 gives the full variable domain: DGGITQSPKYLFRKEGQNVTLSCEQNLNHDAMYWYRQDPGQGLRLIYYSQIVNDFQKGDIAEGYSVSREKKESFPLTVTSAQKNPTAFYLCASGTSGSMYEQYFGPGTRLTVT.

This clone was observed a handful of times. The chain's CDR3 is CASSPDRYNQPQHF. For the CDR3, the DNA is TGTGCCAGCAGCCCTGACAGGTACAATCAGCCCCAGCATTTT. V is TRBV9 and J is TRBJ1-5; D might be TRBD1 (6 bases). Germline lookup yields CDR1 SGDLS and CDR2 YYNGEE. There are 14 residues in the CDR3. Trimming shortened V by 4 bases and J by 3 bases, and 11 bases separated the two germline ends.

This clone was detected once. The rearrangement links TRBV7-9 to TRBJ2-5; D is ambiguous. Germline V gene sequence: CDR1 SEHNR, CDR2 FQNEAQ (reference sequence). The CDR3 runs to 14 residues. Trimming removed 1 base at V and 5 bases at J, with 11 bases between. The CDR3 DNA reads as TGTGCCAGCAGCTTAGTTAGAAATATGGAGACCCAGTACTTC. This sequence encodes CASSLVRNMETQYF.

This clone occurred once. This chain joins TRBV5-1 and TRBJ1-1, with 9 bases aligning to TRBD1. Per germline, CDR1 SGHRS and CDR2 YFSETQ. This CDR3 contains 17 residues. The junction had 14 bases not matched to a gene; V was cut back by 4 bases and J by 4 bases. CDR3 bases: TGCGCCAGCAGCCCCCAGGGGCTGGACAGGGGTGGCACTGAAGCTTTCTTT. This sequence encodes CASSPQGLDRGGTEAFF.

The J gene is TRBJ2-3, the V gene TRBV11-3; 11 positions match TRBD2. CDR3 size: 20 residues. Germline assignment: CDR1 SGHNT and CDR2 YENEEA. Trimming at V came to 11 bases and at J to 2 bases, leaving 24 bases not matched to a gene. The CDR3 region has the DNA TGTGCCCTCAGCTTAGATTTTACTAGCGGGGGTAGCCACTTCACAGATACGCAGTATTTT. Protein product: CALSLDFTSGGSHFTDTQYF.

CDR3 residues: CASSSDRGDTEAFF. DNA of the CDR3: TGTGCCAGCAGTTCGGACAGGGGGGACACTGAAGCTTTCTTT. The V gene is TRBV6-1, the J gene TRBJ1-1; TRBD1 agrees at 10 bases. This CDR3 is 14 amino acids long. Per the germline V gene, CDR1 is MNHNS and CDR2 is SASEGT. J lost 3 bases, V lost 5 bases, and 3 bases had no gene match.

There are a few counts of this clone. The chain recombines TRBV7-6 with TRBJ2-5; tentatively, D is TRBD1 (6 bases). Between the trimmed V and J ends, which lost 5 bases and 5 bases, there was a span of 15 bases. The length of the CDR3 is 14 residues. The V gene's germline CDR1 is SGHVS and CDR2 FNYEAQ. CDR3 region: CASSREQGLETQYF. Written as DNA, the CDR3 is TGTGCCAGCAGCCGCGAACAGGGTTTGGAGACCCAGTACTTC.

The chain carries TRBV28 and TRBJ1-4; D gene uncertain. CDR1 is MDHEN, CDR2 SYDVKM, per germline. This CDR3 is built from 12 residues. V lost 1 base to trimming and J lost 8 bases, with 5 bases between them. The CDR3 here is CASSLYWEKLFF. CDR3 bases: TGTGCCAGCAGTTTATACTGGGAAAAACTGTTTTTT.